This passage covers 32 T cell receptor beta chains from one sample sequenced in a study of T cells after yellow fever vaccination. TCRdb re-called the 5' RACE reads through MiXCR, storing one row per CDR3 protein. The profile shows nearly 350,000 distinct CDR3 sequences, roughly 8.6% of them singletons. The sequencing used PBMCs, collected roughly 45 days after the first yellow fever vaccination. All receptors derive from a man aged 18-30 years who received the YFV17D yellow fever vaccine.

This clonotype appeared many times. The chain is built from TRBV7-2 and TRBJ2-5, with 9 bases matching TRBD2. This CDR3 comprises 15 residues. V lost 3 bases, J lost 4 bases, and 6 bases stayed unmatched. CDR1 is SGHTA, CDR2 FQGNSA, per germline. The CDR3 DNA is TGTGCCAGCAGCTTTGGCGGGGGGGCCGGAGAGACCCAGTACTTC. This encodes CASSFGGGAGETQYF.

CDR3 protein: CASSPPGQTEAFF. The CDR3 nucleotides are TGTGCCAGCAGCCCACCGGGACAAACTGAAGCTTTCTTT. J is TRBJ1-1 and V is TRBV5-6, with D perhaps TRBD1 (6 bases). The CDR3 has 13 amino acids. Germline V gene sequence: CDR1 SGHDT, CDR2 YYEEEE. With 4 bases removed from V and 5 bases from J, the gap between germline ends came to 12 bases.

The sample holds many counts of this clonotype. In nucleotides, the CDR3 is TGTGCCAGCAGTCGACTAGCGGGGGGGCACACAGATACGCAGTATTTT. It codes for CASSRLAGGHTDTQYF. The chain uses TRBV12-3 or TRBV12-4 and TRBJ2-3; 14 bases match TRBD2. Germline trimming cut 5 bases from V and 2 bases from J; bases unmatched to any gene: 3. The CDR3 spans 16 residues.

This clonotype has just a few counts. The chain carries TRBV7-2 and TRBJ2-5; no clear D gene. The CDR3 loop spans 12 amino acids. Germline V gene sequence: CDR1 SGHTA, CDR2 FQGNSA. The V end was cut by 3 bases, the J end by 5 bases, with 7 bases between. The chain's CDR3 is CASSFPRETQYF. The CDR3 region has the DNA TGTGCCAGCAGCTTCCCTCGGGAGACCCAGTACTTC.

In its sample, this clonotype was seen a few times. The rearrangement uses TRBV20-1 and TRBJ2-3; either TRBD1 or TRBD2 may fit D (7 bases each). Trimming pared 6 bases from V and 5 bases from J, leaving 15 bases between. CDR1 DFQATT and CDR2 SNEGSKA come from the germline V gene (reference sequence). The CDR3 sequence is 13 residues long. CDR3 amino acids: CSAGEGARDTQYF. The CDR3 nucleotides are TGCAGTGCGGGGGAGGGGGCGCGAGATACGCAGTATTTT.

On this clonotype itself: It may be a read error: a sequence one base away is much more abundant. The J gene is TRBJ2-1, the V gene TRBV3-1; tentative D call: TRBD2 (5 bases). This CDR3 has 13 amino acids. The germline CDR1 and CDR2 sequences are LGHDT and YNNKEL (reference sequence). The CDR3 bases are TGTTCCAGCAGCCAATTCCTGGGAGTCGAGCAGTTCTTC. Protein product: CSSSQFLGVEQFF.

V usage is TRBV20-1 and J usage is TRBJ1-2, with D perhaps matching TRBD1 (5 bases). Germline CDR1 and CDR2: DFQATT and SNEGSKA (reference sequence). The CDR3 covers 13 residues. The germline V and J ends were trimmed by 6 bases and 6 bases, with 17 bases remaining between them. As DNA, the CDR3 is TGCAGTGCACGGGACCCGACCCTGGATGGCTACACCTTC. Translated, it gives CSARDPTLDGYTF.

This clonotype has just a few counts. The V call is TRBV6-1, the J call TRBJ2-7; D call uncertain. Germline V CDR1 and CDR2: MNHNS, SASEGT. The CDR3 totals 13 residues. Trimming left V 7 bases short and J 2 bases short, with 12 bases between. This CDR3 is CASTSGRTYEQYF. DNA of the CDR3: TGTGCCAGCACGTCAGGACGTACCTACGAGCAGTACTTC.

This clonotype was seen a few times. The CDR3 nucleotides are TGTGCCAGCATTCAGCGGGGTGACACGACCTATCCCCAGTACTTC. Protein product: CASIQRGDTTYPQYF. This rearrangement joins TRBV7-2 to TRBJ2-5; 7 positions agree with TRBD2. The CDR3 has 15 residues. With V trimmed by 7 bases and J by 9 bases, 17 bases remained unmatched. Germline-derived CDR1 and CDR2 are SGHTA and FQGNSA. The full variable domain, rest sourced from reference TRBV7-2 and TRBJ2-5, is GAGVSQSPSNKVTEKGKDVELRCDPISGHTALYWYRQSLGQGLEFLIYFQGNSAPDKSGLPSDRFSAERTGGSVSTLTIQRTQQEDSAVYLCASIQRGDTTYPQYFGPGTRLLVL.

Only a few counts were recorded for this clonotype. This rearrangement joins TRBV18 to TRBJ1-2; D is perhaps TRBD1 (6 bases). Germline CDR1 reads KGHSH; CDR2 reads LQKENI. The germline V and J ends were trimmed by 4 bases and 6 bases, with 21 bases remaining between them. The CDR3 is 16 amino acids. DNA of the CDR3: TGTGCCAGCTCACAACTCCAGGAGGGGGAGTCTGATGGCTACACCTTC. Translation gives CASSQLQEGESDGYTF.

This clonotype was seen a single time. The DNA of the CDR3 is TGTGCCAGCAGTTTAACCCTGTACACTGAAGCTTTCTTT. It encodes CASSLTLYTEAFF. The V call is TRBV12-3 or TRBV12-4, the J call TRBJ1-1, with D unclear. Trimming took 2 bases from V and 3 from J, leaving 7 bases between them. This CDR3 region has 13 residues.

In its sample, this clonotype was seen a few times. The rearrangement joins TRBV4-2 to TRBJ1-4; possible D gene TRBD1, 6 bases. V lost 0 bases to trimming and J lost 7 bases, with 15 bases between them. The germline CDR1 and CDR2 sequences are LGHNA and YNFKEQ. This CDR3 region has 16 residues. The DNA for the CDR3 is TGTGCCAGCAGCCAAGATAACGCGGGGGGCTCTGAAAAACTGTTTTTT. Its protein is CASSQDNAGGSEKLFF.

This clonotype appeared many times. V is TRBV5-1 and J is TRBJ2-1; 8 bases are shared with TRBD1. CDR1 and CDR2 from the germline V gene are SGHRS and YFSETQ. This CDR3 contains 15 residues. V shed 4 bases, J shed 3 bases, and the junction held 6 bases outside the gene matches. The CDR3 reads CASSRTGIGYNEQFF. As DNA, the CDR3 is TGCGCCAGCAGCAGGACAGGGATTGGCTACAATGAGCAGTTCTTC.

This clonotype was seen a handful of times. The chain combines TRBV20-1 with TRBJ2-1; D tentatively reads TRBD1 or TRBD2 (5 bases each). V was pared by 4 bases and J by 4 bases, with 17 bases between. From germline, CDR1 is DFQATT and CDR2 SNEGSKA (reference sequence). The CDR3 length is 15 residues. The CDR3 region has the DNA TGCAGTGCTATAGGTATTGGGGACCGATACAATGAGCAGTTCTTC. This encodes CSAIGIGDRYNEQFF.

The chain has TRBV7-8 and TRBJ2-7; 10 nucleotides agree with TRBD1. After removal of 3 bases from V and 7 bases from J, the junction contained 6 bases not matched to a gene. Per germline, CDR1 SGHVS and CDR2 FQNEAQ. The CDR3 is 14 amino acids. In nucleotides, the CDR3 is TGTGCCAGCAGCTTCGGGACAGGGGTGGTTGAGCAGTACTTC. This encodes CASSFGTGVVEQYF.

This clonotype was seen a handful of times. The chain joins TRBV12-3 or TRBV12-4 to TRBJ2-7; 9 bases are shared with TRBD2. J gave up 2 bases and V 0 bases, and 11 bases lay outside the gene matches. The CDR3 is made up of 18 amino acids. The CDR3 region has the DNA TGTGCCAGCAGTTTAGCGCGGCAAGGGGGACTAGCTGCCTACGAGCAGTACTTC. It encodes CASSLARQGGLAAYEQYF.

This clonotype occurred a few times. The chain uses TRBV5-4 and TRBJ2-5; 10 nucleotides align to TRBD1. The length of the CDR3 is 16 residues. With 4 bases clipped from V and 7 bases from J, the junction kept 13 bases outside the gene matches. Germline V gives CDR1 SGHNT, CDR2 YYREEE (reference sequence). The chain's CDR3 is CASSRSGTGAVMTQYF. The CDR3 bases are TGTGCCAGCAGCCGGTCCGGGACAGGGGCCGTCATGACCCAGTACTTC.

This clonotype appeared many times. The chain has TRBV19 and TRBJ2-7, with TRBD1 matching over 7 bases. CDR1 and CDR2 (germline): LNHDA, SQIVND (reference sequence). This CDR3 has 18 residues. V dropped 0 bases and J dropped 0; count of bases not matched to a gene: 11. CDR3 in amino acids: CASSIDRGCRDSSYEQYV. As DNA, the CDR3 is TGTGCCAGTAGTATAGATCGAGGATGTCGGGACAGCTCCTACGAGCAGTACGTC.

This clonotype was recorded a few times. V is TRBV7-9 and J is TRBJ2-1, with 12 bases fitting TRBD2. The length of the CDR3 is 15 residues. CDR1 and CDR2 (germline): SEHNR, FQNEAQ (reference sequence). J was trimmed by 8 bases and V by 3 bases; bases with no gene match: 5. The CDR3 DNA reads TGTGCCAGCAGCTTTTCTAGCGGGGGGGCCGATGAGCAGTTCTTC. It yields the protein CASSFSSGGADEQFF.

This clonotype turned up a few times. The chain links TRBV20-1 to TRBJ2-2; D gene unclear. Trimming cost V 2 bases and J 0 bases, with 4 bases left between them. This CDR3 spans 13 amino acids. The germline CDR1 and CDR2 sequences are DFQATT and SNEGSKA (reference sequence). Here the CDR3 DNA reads TGCAGTGCTAGACAGACGAACACCGGGGAGCTGTTTTTT. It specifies CSARQTNTGELFF.

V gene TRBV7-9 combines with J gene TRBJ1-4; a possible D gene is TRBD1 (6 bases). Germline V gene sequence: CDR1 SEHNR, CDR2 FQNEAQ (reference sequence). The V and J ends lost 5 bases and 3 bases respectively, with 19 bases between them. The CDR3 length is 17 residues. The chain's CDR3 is CASSGMTGRLANEKLFF. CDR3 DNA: TGTGCCAGCAGCGGTATGACAGGAAGGCTAGCTAATGAAAAACTGTTTTTT.

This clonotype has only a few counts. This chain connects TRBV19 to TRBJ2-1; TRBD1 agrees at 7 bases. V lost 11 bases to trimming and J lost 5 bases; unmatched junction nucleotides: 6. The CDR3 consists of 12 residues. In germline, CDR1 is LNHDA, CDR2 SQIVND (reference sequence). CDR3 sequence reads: CAARTGDNEQFF. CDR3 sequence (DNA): TGTGCCGCAAGGACAGGAGACAATGAGCAGTTCTTC. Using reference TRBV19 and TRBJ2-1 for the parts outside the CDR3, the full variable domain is DGGITQSPKYLFRKEGQNVTLSCEQNLNHDAMYWYRQDPGQGLRLIYYSQIVNDFQKGDIAEGYSVSREKKESFPLTVTSAQKNPTAFYLCAARTGDNEQFFGPGTRLTVL.

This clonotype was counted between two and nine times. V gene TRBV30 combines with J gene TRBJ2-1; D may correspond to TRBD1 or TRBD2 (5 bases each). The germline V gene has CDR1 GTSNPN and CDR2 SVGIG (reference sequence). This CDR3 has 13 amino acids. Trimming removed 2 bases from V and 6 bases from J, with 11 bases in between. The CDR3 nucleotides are TGTGCCTGGAGTCGGGGCATCTCCAATGAGCAGTTCTTC. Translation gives CAWSRGISNEQFF. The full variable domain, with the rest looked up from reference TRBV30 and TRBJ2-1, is SQTIHQWPATLVQPVGSPLSLECTVEGTSNPNLYWYRQAAGRGLQLLFYSVGIGQISSEVPQNLSASRPQDRQFILSSKKLLLSDSGFYLCAWSRGISNEQFFGPGTRLTVL.

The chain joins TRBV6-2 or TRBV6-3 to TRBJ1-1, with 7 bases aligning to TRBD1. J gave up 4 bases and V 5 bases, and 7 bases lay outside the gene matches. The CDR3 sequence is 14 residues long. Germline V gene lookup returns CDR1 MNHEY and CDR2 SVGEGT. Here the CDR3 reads CASSSQGVVTEAFF. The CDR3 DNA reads TGTGCCAGCAGTAGCCAGGGGGTGGTCACTGAAGCTTTCTTT.

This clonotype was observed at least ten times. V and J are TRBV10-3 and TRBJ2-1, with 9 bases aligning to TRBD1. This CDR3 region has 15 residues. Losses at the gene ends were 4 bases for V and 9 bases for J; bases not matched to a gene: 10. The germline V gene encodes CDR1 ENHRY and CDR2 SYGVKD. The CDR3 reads CAISATGQGTSEQFF. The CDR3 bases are TGTGCCATCAGTGCAACAGGACAGGGGACCAGTGAGCAGTTCTTC.

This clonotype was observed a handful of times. Written as DNA, the CDR3 is TGCGCCAGCCGAACAGGGACAATGAACACTGAAGCTTTCTTT. As protein: CASRTGTMNTEAFF. The chain couples TRBV5-1 to TRBJ1-1; D perhaps matches TRBD1 (6 bases). Germline lookup yields CDR1 SGHRS and CDR2 YFSETQ. CDR3 size: 14 residues. V shed 7 bases and J shed 0 bases, with 13 bases lying between them.

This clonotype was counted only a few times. The CDR3 sequence: CASSPGQGGEPQHF. The CDR3 DNA reads TGCGCCAGCAGCCCAGGACAGGGGGGCGAGCCCCAGCATTTT. The chain has TRBV5-1 and TRBJ1-5; 10 bases are shared with TRBD1. J gave up 8 bases and V 4 bases, and 6 bases lay outside the gene matches. The CDR3 extends over 14 amino acids. Looked up from germline, CDR1 is SGHRS and CDR2 is YFSETQ.

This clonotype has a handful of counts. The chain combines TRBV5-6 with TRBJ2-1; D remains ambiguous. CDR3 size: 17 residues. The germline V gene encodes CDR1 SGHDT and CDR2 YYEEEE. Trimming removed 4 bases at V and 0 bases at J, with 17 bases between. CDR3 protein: CASSILGWKSSYNEQFF. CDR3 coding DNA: TGTGCCAGCAGCATCCTTGGGTGGAAGAGCTCCTACAATGAGCAGTTCTTC.

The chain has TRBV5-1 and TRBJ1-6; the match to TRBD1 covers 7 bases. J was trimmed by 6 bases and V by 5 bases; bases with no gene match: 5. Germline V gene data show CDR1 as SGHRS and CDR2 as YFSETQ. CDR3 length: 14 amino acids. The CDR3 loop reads CASSLGQANSPLHF. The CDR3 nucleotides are TGCGCCAGCAGTCTTGGACAGGCTAATTCACCCCTCCACTTT.

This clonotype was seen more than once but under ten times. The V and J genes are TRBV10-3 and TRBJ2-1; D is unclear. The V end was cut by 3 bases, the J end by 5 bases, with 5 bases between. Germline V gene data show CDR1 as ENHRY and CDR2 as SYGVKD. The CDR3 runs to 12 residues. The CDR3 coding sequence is TGTGCCATCAGTGACCGAGACAATGAGCAGTTCTTC. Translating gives CAISDRDNEQFF.

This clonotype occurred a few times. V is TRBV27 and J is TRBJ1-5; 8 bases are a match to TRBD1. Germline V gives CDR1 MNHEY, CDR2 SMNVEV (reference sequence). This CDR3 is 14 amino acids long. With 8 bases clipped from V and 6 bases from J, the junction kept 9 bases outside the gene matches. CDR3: CASRRGQNSQPQHF. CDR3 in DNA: TGTGCCAGCCGCAGGGGGCAGAACAGTCAGCCCCAGCATTTT.

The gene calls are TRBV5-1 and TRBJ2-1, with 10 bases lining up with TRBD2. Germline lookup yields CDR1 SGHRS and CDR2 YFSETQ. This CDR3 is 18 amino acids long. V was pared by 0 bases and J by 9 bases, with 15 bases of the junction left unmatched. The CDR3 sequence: CASSLVSSGGGIAGEQFF. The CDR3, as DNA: TGCGCCAGCAGCTTGGTGTCAAGCGGGGGGGGGATAGCGGGTGAGCAGTTCTTC.